Below, 27 T cell receptor beta chains from the same sample are listed, as sequenced in a study of T cell responses to AZD1222 COVID-19 vaccine (dated by TCRdb to the early 2020s). Receptor libraries were prepared by the immunoSEQ multiplex PCR assay. TCRdb retrieved this table from immuneACCESS and kept in-frame rearrangements only. Not all clones are present; in checked studies, unresolved V genes account for under half, and no reason is known for the remainder. The sample records under 100,000 clones, approximately 90% of which are singletons. The biggest ten clones account for approximately 5% of the sample. The sample's time point, from its label and the paper: about 28 days (+/-7) after the second vaccine dose. Sequencing used peripheral blood, obtained 28 days after the second AZD1222 dose. All receptors derive from an adult who received the AZD1222 COVID-19 vaccine.

The rearrangement links TRBV5-6 to TRBJ2-3, with D perhaps being TRBD1 or TRBD2 (5 bases each). Germline V lookup: CDR1 SGHDT, CDR2 YYEEEE. Trimming shortened V by 1 base and J by 1 base, and 19 bases separated the two germline ends. The length of the CDR3 is 18 residues. This CDR3 is CASSLPTIGGFGTDTQYF. CDR3 coding DNA: TGTGCCAGCAGCTTGCCTACAATTGGGGGATTTGGCACAGATACGCAGTATTTT.

V gene TRBV24-1 combines with J gene TRBJ1-5; D is unresolved. V was clipped by 0 bases and J by 1 base, with 3 bases between them. The CDR3 contains 14 residues. Germline V gives CDR1 KGHDR, CDR2 SFDVKD. The CDR3 bases are TGTGCCACCAGTGATTTGTCCAGCAATCAGCCCCAGCATTTT. Its protein product is CATSDLSSNQPQHF.

This rearrangement joins TRBV2 to TRBJ1-5; D is ambiguous. V shed 6 bases and J shed 0 bases, with 9 bases lying between them. Germline CDR1 is SNHLY and CDR2 is FYNNEI. CDR3 length equals 14 residues. The CDR3 sequence is CASRRGDSNQPQHF. The CDR3 coding sequence is TGTGCCAGCAGACGCGGGGATAGCAATCAGCCCCAGCATTTT.

V gene TRBV27 combines with J gene TRBJ1-2; no clear D. V shed 1 base and J shed 7 bases, with 10 bases lying between them. Germline V gene sequence: CDR1 MNHEY, CDR2 SMNVEV (reference sequence). This CDR3 has 13 amino acids. As DNA, the CDR3 is TGTGCCAGCAGTTTATTGTCCGTCGGTGGCTACACCTTC. Its protein is CASSLLSVGGYTF.

CDR3 DNA: TGCAGCGTTTGGGGATTAAAAAGCACAGATACGCAGTATTTT. Translated: CSVWGLKSTDTQYF. V usage is TRBV29-1 and J usage is TRBJ2-3; no reliable D call. Trimming took 5 bases from V and 0 from J, leaving 12 bases between them. Germline V gene sequence: CDR1 SQVTM, CDR2 ANQGSEA. The CDR3 is 14 residues long.

This rearrangement joins TRBV27 to TRBJ1-5, with TRBD1 matching over 12 bases. Germline V lookup: CDR1 MNHEY, CDR2 SMNVEV (reference sequence). The CDR3 consists of 15 residues. V lost 8 bases, J lost 7 bases, and 9 bases stayed unmatched. The CDR3 region is CASHPGQGAWQPQHF. CDR3 coding DNA: TGTGCCAGCCATCCGGGACAGGGGGCATGGCAGCCCCAGCATTTT.

The genes are TRBV6-5 and TRBJ2-2; unclear D gene. Germline V gene lookup returns CDR1 MNHEY and CDR2 SVGAGI. The CDR3 has 11 residues. The V end lost 6 bases, the J end lost 5 bases, and 4 bases lay between the germline ends. The CDR3 region has the DNA TGTGCCAGCAGCCTTACCGGGGAGCTGTTTTTT. Amino acid sequence: CASSLTGELFF.

This clone was recorded a few times. CDR3 nucleotide sequence: TGTGCCAGCAGTGATTTGCCTAGCGGCTCCTACGAGCAGTACGTC. Translated: CASSDLPSGSYEQYV. V usage is TRBV6-1 and J usage is TRBJ2-7; 7 bases are a match to TRBD2. The CDR3 covers 15 residues. V lost 3 bases to trimming and J lost 0 bases; unmatched junction nucleotides: 5. The V gene's germline CDR1 is MNHNS and CDR2 SASEGT.

The chain has TRBV11-2 and TRBJ2-7; D uncertain. Per the germline V gene, CDR1 is SGHAT and CDR2 is FQNNGV. The CDR3 spans 12 residues. V lost 4 bases, J lost 3 bases, and 7 bases lay in between. DNA of the CDR3: TGTGCCAGCAGCTCCACGAACTACGAGCAGTACGTC. It encodes CASSSTNYEQYV.

The chain combines TRBV7-2 with TRBJ1-2, with D perhaps matching TRBD1 (5 bases). CDR1 is SGHTA, CDR2 FQGNSA, per germline. V was shortened by 5 bases and J by 0 bases, with 13 bases between the two germline ends. The CDR3 extends over 15 amino acids. The CDR3 region is CASSPWTTANYGYTF. CDR3 bases: TGTGCCAGCAGCCCCTGGACAACGGCTAACTATGGCTACACCTTC.

The chain recombines TRBV27 with TRBJ2-7, with 8 bases fitting TRBD2. This CDR3 is 15 amino acids long. V shed 2 bases, J shed 4 bases, and the junction held 7 bases outside the gene matches. The germline CDR1 and CDR2 sequences are MNHEY and SMNVEV (reference sequence). The CDR3 DNA follows: TGTGCCAGCAGTTTAGGAGCGGGGGAACTATACGAGCAGTACTTC. It yields the protein CASSLGAGELYEQYF.

The chain combines TRBV6-6 with TRBJ2-1; no definite D call. Trimming removed 6 bases from V and 10 bases from J, with 10 bases in between. CDR3 length: 11 amino acids. Per germline, CDR1 MNHNY and CDR2 SVGAGI (reference sequence). This CDR3 is CASRFQYEQFF. CDR3 sequence (DNA): TGTGCCAGCAGATTTCAGTACGAGCAGTTCTTC.

The chain has TRBV9 and TRBJ2-7; a weak D match, TRBD1 (5 bases). This CDR3 spans 13 amino acids. V was trimmed by 0 bases and J by 6 bases, leaving 10 bases between them. Germline V gene sequence: CDR1 SGDLS, CDR2 YYNGEE. CDR3 protein: CASSVGQGTEQYF. CDR3 sequence (DNA): TGTGCCAGCAGCGTAGGGCAGGGAACCGAGCAGTACTTC.

J is TRBJ1-5 and V is TRBV28; no definite D call. Germline V gene lookup returns CDR1 MDHEN and CDR2 SYDVKM. The CDR3 totals 12 residues. V lost 11 bases and J 5 bases, leaving 13 bases between the germline ends. CDR3 residues: CAALANHQPQHF. As DNA, the CDR3 is TGTGCCGCGTTGGCTAATCATCAGCCCCAGCATTTT.

This clone came up once. The chain joins TRBV4-1 to TRBJ2-3; D possibly uses TRBD1 or TRBD2 (5 bases each). The CDR3 sequence is 14 residues long. Germline V gene data show CDR1 as MGHRA and CDR2 as YSYEKL. V lost 4 bases to trimming and J lost 3 bases, with 11 bases between them. CDR3 residues: CASSPGRTTDTQYF. The CDR3 DNA is TGCGCCAGCAGCCCAGGGAGAACAACAGATACGCAGTATTTT.

This chain uses TRBV6-5 with TRBJ2-7, with D unresolved. CDR1 and CDR2 from the germline V gene are MNHEY and SVGAGI. The CDR3 consists of 12 residues. Trimming removed 5 bases at V and 4 bases at J, with 9 bases between. CDR3 amino acids: CASSPTSYEQYV. For the CDR3, the DNA is TGTGCCAGCAGTCCCACAAGTTACGAGCAGTACGTC.

This clone was seen a handful of times. The CDR3: CASSLVGTSGSDTQYF. The CDR3 nucleotides read TGCGCCAGCAGCTTGGTGGGGACTAGTGGGTCCGATACGCAGTATTTT. The V call is TRBV5-1, the J call TRBJ2-3; 8 positions match TRBD2. The CDR3 is made up of 16 amino acids. V shed 0 bases, J shed 6 bases, and the junction held 9 bases outside the gene matches. From germline, CDR1 is SGHRS and CDR2 YFSETQ.

The chain carries TRBV20-1 and TRBJ1-5; D gene unclear. The CDR3 runs 16 residues. Trimming left V 3 bases short and J 2 bases short, with 17 bases between. Germline values: CDR1 DFQATT, CDR2 SNEGSKA (reference sequence). The CDR3 DNA follows: TGCAGTGCTAGTAACCCGCTCCGGGGTCGCAATCAGCCCCAGCATTTT. Translation gives CSASNPLRGRNQPQHF.

The count of this clone is one. J is TRBJ1-3 and V is TRBV5-1, with a possible D match to TRBD1 (5 bases). V was clipped by 4 bases and J by 0 bases, with 17 bases between them. The CDR3 has 17 residues. Germline V gene lookup returns CDR1 SGHRS and CDR2 YFSETQ. In DNA, the CDR3 is TGCGCCAGCAGCCAAGGTCAGGGTCATAGCTCTGGAAACACCATATATTTT. Translated, it gives CASSQGQGHSSGNTIYF.

The chain combines TRBV3-1 (or the pseudogene TRBV3-2) with TRBJ1-3; D perhaps matches TRBD1 (5 bases). Trimming stripped 0 bases from V and 8 bases from J, with 8 bases between. From germline, CDR1 is LGHDT and CDR2 YNNKEL (reference sequence). The CDR3 is made up of 13 amino acids. CDR3 coding DNA: TGTGCCAGCAGCCAAGATGGGACGGACACCATATATTTT. As protein: CASSQDGTDTIYF.

The chain joins TRBV20-1 to TRBJ2-1; perhaps TRBD1 as D (5 bases). CDR3 size: 11 residues. V was cut by 4 bases and J by 12 bases, with 13 bases left in between. Germline V CDR1 and CDR2: DFQATT, SNEGSKA (reference sequence). The CDR3 DNA is TGCAGTGCTAAGGACACACCTATGCAGTTCTTC. Translation: CSAKDTPMQFF.

This clone has only a few counts. This chain links TRBV6-4 with TRBJ2-5; 7 nucleotides agree with TRBD2. The CDR3 contains 15 residues. Unmatched junction bases numbered 8, after V lost 2 bases and J lost 5 bases. Per the germline V gene, CDR1 is MRHNA and CDR2 is SNTAGT. Here the CDR3 reads CASSDSVSGTETQYF. Written as DNA, the CDR3 is TGTGCCAGCAGTGACAGCGTGAGCGGGACGGAGACCCAGTACTTC.

The rearrangement links TRBV5-4 to TRBJ1-4; 8 bases are a match to TRBD1. This CDR3 is 14 amino acids long. J lost 6 bases, V lost 2 bases, and 3 bases had no gene match. CDR1 SGHNT and CDR2 YYREEE come from the germline V gene (reference sequence). The CDR3, as DNA: TGTGCCAGCAGCTTTCAGGGGGCGGATGAAAAACTGTTTTTT. Translation gives CASSFQGADEKLFF.

The J gene is TRBJ2-6, the V gene TRBV9; the match to TRBD1 covers 9 bases. Per the germline V gene, CDR1 is SGDLS and CDR2 is YYNGEE. V trimming: 2 bases; J trimming: 2 bases; junction bases outside the gene matches: 11. The CDR3 loop spans 19 amino acids. The CDR3 sequence is CASSVHRGPLKPGANVLTF. The CDR3 DNA reads as TGTGCCAGCAGCGTCCACAGGGGGCCGTTGAAGCCTGGGGCCAACGTCCTGACTTTC. Combining the CDR3 with reference TRBV9 and TRBJ2-6 gives the whole variable domain DSGVTQTPKHLITATGQRVTLRCSPRSGDLSVYWYQQSLDQGLQFLIQYYNGEERAKGNILERFSAQQFPDLHSELNLSSLELGDSALYFCASSVHRGPLKPGANVLTFGAGSRLTVL.

The chain couples TRBV5-5 to TRBJ1-1; the match to TRBD1 covers 10 bases. V dropped 3 bases and J dropped 6; count of bases not matched to a gene: 11. The CDR3 runs to 16 residues. The germline V gene has CDR1 SGHKS and CDR2 YYEKEE (reference sequence). CDR3 DNA: TGTGCCAGCAGCTGGGACAGGGGTATAGGAGTCGCTGAAGCTTTCTTT. It translates to CASSWDRGIGVAEAFF.

The rearrangement joins TRBV29-1 to TRBJ2-1, with TRBD1 matching 7 bases. Trimming at V came to 1 base and at J to 4 bases, leaving 4 bases not matched to a gene. This CDR3 has 14 residues. From germline, CDR1 is SQVTM and CDR2 ANQGSEA. CDR3 residues: CSVEGGQRYNEQFF. In DNA form, the CDR3 reads TGCAGCGTTGAAGGGGGACAGCGTTACAATGAGCAGTTCTTC.

In its sample, this clone was seen once. This chain uses TRBV4-1 with TRBJ2-6, with 8 bases that match TRBD1. CDR1 is MGHRA and CDR2 is YSYEKL in the germline V gene. The CDR3 loop spans 19 amino acids. Trimming at V came to 4 bases and at J to 4 bases, leaving 15 bases not matched to a gene. The DNA of the CDR3 is TGCGCCAGCAGCCCTTCGACAGCAGGGGGCTCGTCAGGGGCCAACGTCCTGACTTTC. Translation: CASSPSTAGGSSGANVLTF.